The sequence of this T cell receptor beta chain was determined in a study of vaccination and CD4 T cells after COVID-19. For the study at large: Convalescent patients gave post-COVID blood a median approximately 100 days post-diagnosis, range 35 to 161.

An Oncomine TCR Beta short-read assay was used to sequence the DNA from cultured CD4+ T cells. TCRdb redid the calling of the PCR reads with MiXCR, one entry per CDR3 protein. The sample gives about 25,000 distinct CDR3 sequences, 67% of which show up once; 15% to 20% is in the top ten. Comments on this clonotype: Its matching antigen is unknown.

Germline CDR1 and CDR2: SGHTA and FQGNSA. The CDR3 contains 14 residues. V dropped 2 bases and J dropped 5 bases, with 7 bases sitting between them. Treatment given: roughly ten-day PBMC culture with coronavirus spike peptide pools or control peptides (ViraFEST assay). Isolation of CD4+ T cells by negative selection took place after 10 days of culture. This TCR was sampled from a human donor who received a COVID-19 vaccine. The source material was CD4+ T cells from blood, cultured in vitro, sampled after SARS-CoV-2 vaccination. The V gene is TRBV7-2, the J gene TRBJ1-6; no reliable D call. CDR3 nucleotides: TGTGCCAGCAGCTTATTCACGGATAATTCACCCCTCCACTTT. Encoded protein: CASSLFTDNSPLHF.